These 26 T cell receptor beta chains came from one sample sequenced in a study of cytomegalovirus exposure and HLA in healthy donors. PCR was performed using 60 Vbeta and 13 Jbeta primers. TCRdb keeps only in-frame clones here, not all; method: immunoSEQ multiplex PCR. The table shows some 110,000 clones, with around 66% occurring only once. The source material was PBMCs. Every receptor here comes from a woman aged 35 to 49 in good health and CMV-seropositive.

The rearrangement joins TRBV19 to TRBJ1-1, with D perhaps matching TRBD1 (6 bases). V was cut by 6 bases and J by 1 base, with 9 bases left in between. CDR1 is LNHDA, CDR2 SQIVND, per germline (reference sequence). The CDR3 contains 13 residues. The CDR3 here is CASSGTSNTEAFF. CDR3 nucleotide sequence: TGTGCCAGTAGCGGGACATCGAACACTGAAGCTTTCTTT.

The chain has TRBV25-1 and TRBJ2-5, with D perhaps TRBD2 (5 bases). Trimming removed 5 bases at V and 4 bases at J, with 17 bases between. The CDR3 covers 15 residues. Germline assignment: CDR1 MGHDK and CDR2 SYGVNS. The CDR3 region is CASSLRRGFGETQYF. The CDR3 bases are TGTGCCAGCAGTCTCAGGAGAGGGTTCGGAGAGACCCAGTACTTC.

The rearrangement uses TRBV6-5 and TRBJ2-1; 9 bases are a match to TRBD1. The CDR3 spans 13 residues. The V gene's germline CDR1 is MNHEY and CDR2 SVGAGI. J lost 7 bases, V lost 5 bases, and 3 bases had no gene match. CDR3 sequence reads: CASSPGTGNEQFF. In DNA, the CDR3 is TGTGCCAGCAGTCCCGGGACAGGGAATGAGCAGTTCTTC.

The chain is built from TRBV19 and TRBJ1-5, with D hard to call. The CDR3 runs to 14 residues. From germline, CDR1 is LNHDA and CDR2 SQIVND (reference sequence). V shed 0 bases and J shed 2 bases, with 5 bases lying between them. CDR3 residues: CASSIEGGNQPQHF. The DNA of the CDR3 is TGTGCCAGTAGTATAGAGGGCGGCAATCAGCCCCAGCATTTT.

The rearrangement uses TRBV2 and TRBJ2-2; the match to TRBD2 covers 12 bases. The ends lost 4 bases at V and 4 bases at J; junction bases unmatched: 1. CDR1 SNHLY and CDR2 FYNNEI come from the germline V gene. This CDR3 has 15 residues. The CDR3: CASSAGLAGTGELFF. The CDR3 coding sequence is TGTGCCAGCAGTGCGGGACTAGCGGGCACCGGGGAGCTGTTTTTT.

The J gene is TRBJ1-2, the V gene TRBV14; maybe TRBD1 (6 bases). This CDR3 has 13 amino acids. Trimming took off 4 bases at V and 8 bases at J, with 14 bases between the two ends. The germline gives CDR1 SGHDN, CDR2 FVKESK. The CDR3 nucleotides read TGTGCCAGCAGCCTAATGGGGGCGGCCGGCTACACCTTC. Residues: CASSLMGAAGYTF.

This clone occurred once. V usage is TRBV6-5 and J usage is TRBJ2-2, with D hard to call. The CDR3 extends over 13 amino acids. Per the germline V gene, CDR1 is MNHEY and CDR2 is SVGAGI. With 7 bases removed from V and 1 base from J, the gap between germline ends came to 7 bases. The CDR3 region has the DNA TGTGCCAGCAACCAGATGAACACCGGGGAGCTGTTTTTT. It specifies CASNQMNTGELFF.

The gene calls are TRBV5-4 and TRBJ2-3; 9 bases fit TRBD2. The trim removed 1 base at V and 6 bases at J, leaving 9 bases unmatched. Germline V CDR1 and CDR2: SGHNT, YYREEE (reference sequence). This CDR3 has 16 amino acids. The CDR3 region is CASSLSTSGPQDTQYF. As DNA, the CDR3 is TGTGCCAGCAGCTTGTCGACTAGCGGCCCTCAGGATACGCAGTATTTT.

The V call is TRBV6-1, the J call TRBJ2-1; D remains ambiguous. CDR3 size: 13 residues. The V gene's germline CDR1 is MNHNS and CDR2 SASEGT. V was cut by 1 base and J by 10 bases, with 11 bases left in between. The chain's CDR3 is CASSEVPGWEQFF. Written as DNA, the CDR3 is TGTGCCAGCAGTGAAGTCCCAGGCTGGGAGCAGTTCTTC.

DNA for the CDR3: TGTGCCATCAGTGACCGGGCAGCCAAGGGGTCAGATACGCAGTATTTT. Encoded protein: CAISDRAAKGSDTQYF. V gene TRBV10-3 combines with J gene TRBJ2-3; possible D gene TRBD1, 5 bases. The CDR3 has 16 residues. In germline, CDR1 is ENHRY, CDR2 SYGVKD. Trimming cost V 3 bases and J 4 bases, with 17 bases left between them.

The chain joins TRBV28 to TRBJ2-1; D possibly corresponds to TRBD1 (5 bases). The CDR3 loop spans 12 amino acids. Trimming stripped 6 bases from V and 10 bases from J, with 13 bases between. The germline V gene has CDR1 MDHEN and CDR2 SYDVKM. CDR3 nucleotide sequence: TGTGCCAGCAGACCAGGGTTCAGGGAGCAGTTCTTC. Residues: CASRPGFREQFF.

This chain joins TRBV7-9 and TRBJ2-1; a possible D gene is TRBD2 (6 bases). Trimming shortened V by 5 bases and J by 4 bases, and 18 bases separated the two germline ends. The CDR3 loop spans 16 amino acids. In germline, CDR1 is SEHNR, CDR2 FQNEAQ (reference sequence). The CDR3 is CASSTRDSPPYNEQFF. As DNA, the CDR3 is TGTGCCAGCAGCACCCGGGACTCCCCTCCTTACAATGAGCAGTTCTTC.

The V gene is TRBV6-5, the J gene TRBJ1-1, with 7 bases lining up with TRBD1. Trimming cost V 5 bases and J 10 bases; bases outside gene matches: 10. Per germline, CDR1 MNHEY and CDR2 SVGAGI. The CDR3 extends over 13 amino acids. CDR3 amino acids: CASSPGQAGSAFF. The CDR3 nucleotides read TGTGCCAGCAGTCCTGGACAGGCCGGGTCAGCTTTCTTT.

This clone was recorded a few times. This sequence joins TRBV6-4 and TRBJ2-2; 7 bases align to TRBD2. The trim removed 2 bases at V and 6 bases at J, leaving 3 bases unmatched. The CDR3 extends over 14 amino acids. The germline V gene has CDR1 MRHNA and CDR2 SNTAGT. CDR3 coding DNA: TGTGCCAGCAGTGACGCGGGAGAGGCCGGGGAGCTGTTTTTT. Translation gives CASSDAGEAGELFF.

The chain uses TRBV28 and TRBJ2-7; a weak D match, TRBD1 (5 bases). The CDR3 consists of 13 residues. V dropped 6 bases and J dropped 4 bases, with 13 bases sitting between them. Germline CDR1 reads MDHEN; CDR2 reads SYDVKM. CDR3 nucleotides: TGTGCCAGCAGGTTACCGACAGATTACGAGCAGTACTTC. It specifies CASRLPTDYEQYF.

This sequence joins TRBV10-3 and TRBJ2-7; 7 bases are shared with TRBD2. The CDR3 extends over 15 amino acids. CDR1 is ENHRY, CDR2 SYGVKD, per germline. Germline trimming cut 1 base from V and 1 base from J; bases unmatched to any gene: 4. CDR3 in DNA: TGTGCCATCAGTGAGTTTGGGGGGGGTTCCTACGAGCAGTACTTC. The encoded protein is CAISEFGGGSYEQYF.

DNA of the CDR3: TGCGCCAGCAGCGAGACTAGCGGGTTTACCTACGAGCAGTACTTC. Its translation is CASSETSGFTYEQYF. The gene calls are TRBV5-1 and TRBJ2-5, with 10 nucleotides matching TRBD2. TRBJ2-7 explains the end of the DNA better; the J call may be wrong. CDR3 length: 15 residues. Germline loops: CDR1 SGHRS, CDR2 YFSETQ.

The chain uses TRBV9 and TRBJ2-3; 13 bases match TRBD2. There are 18 residues in the CDR3. V shed 0 bases and J 4 bases; nucleotides not matched to a gene: 8. Germline V lookup: CDR1 SGDLS, CDR2 YYNGEE. CDR3 residues: CASSVGLAGGPIPDTQYF. CDR3 sequence (DNA): TGTGCCAGCAGCGTAGGACTAGCGGGGGGCCCTATCCCAGATACGCAGTATTTT. Complete variable domain (other parts from reference TRBV9 and TRBJ2-3): DSGVTQTPKHLITATGQRVTLRCSPRSGDLSVYWYQQSLDQGLQFLIQYYNGEERAKGNILERFSAQQFPDLHSELNLSSLELGDSALYFCASSVGLAGGPIPDTQYFGPGTRLTVL.

This chain uses TRBV15 with TRBJ1-5; the match to TRBD1 covers 7 bases. Germline CDR1 and CDR2: LNHNV and YYDKDF (reference sequence). The CDR3 runs 18 residues. With 3 bases clipped from V and 2 bases from J, the junction kept 13 bases outside the gene matches. The CDR3 DNA sequence: TGTGCCACCAGCAGGCTACCGACAGGGAACCCACGCAATCAGCCCCAGCATTTT. Protein: CATSRLPTGNPRNQPQHF.

The rearrangement uses TRBV2 and TRBJ2-7, with a possible D match to TRBD2 (6 bases). CDR1 and CDR2 from the germline V gene are SNHLY and FYNNEI. The CDR3 is made up of 13 amino acids. V lost 5 bases and J lost 2, with 10 bases in between. This chain's CDR3 is CASSWDFTYEQYF. The CDR3 DNA sequence: TGTGCCAGCAGTTGGGACTTTACCTACGAGCAGTACTTC. Filled out from reference TRBV2 and TRBJ2-7, the complete variable domain reads EPEVTQTPSHQVTQMGQEVILRCVPISNHLYFYWYRQILGQKVEFLVSFYNNEISEKSEIFDDQFSVERPDGSNFTLKIRSTKLEDSAMYFCASSWDFTYEQYFGPGTRLTVT.

This sequence joins TRBV5-1 and TRBJ2-3; 7 bases line up with TRBD2. This CDR3 spans 16 amino acids. Germline V gives CDR1 SGHRS, CDR2 YFSETQ. After removal of 0 bases from V and 5 bases from J, the junction contained 9 bases not matched to a gene. DNA of the CDR3: TGCGCCAGCAGCTTGGTGCTTGGACTAGAGGGAGATACGCAGTATTTT. Protein sequence: CASSLVLGLEGDTQYF.

Only a few counts were recorded for this clone. The CDR3 nucleotides are TGTGCCACCAGCAGAGATACCGGGACTAGCGGGAGCGACAATGAGCAGTTCTTC. It yields the protein CATSRDTGTSGSDNEQFF. The J gene is TRBJ2-1, the V gene TRBV15; 14 bases are shared with TRBD2. Germline lookup yields CDR1 LNHNV and CDR2 YYDKDF (reference sequence). J lost 5 bases, V lost 0 bases, and 6 bases had no gene match. This CDR3 comprises 18 residues. Full variable domain (missing parts from reference TRBV15 and TRBJ2-1): DAMVIQNPRYQVTQFGKPVTLSCSQTLNHNVMYWYQQKSSQAPKLLFHYYDKDFNNEADTPDNFQSRRPNTSFCFLDIRSPGLGDTAMYLCATSRDTGTSGSDNEQFFGPGTRLTVL.

The genes are TRBV19 and TRBJ1-5; 9 positions match TRBD1. The CDR3 is 16 residues long. From germline, CDR1 is LNHDA and CDR2 SQIVND (reference sequence). V shed 5 bases, J shed 3 bases, and the junction held 8 bases outside the gene matches. The CDR3 DNA sequence: TGTGCCAGTAGTTCCCCCGGGACAGGGTCCAATCAGCCCCAGCATTTT. Residues: CASSSPGTGSNQPQHF.

J is TRBJ2-3 and V is TRBV15; 14 bases fit TRBD2. Unmatched junction bases numbered 18, after V lost 2 bases and J lost 2 bases. The CDR3 is made up of 22 amino acids. Germline V lookup: CDR1 LNHNV, CDR2 YYDKDF (reference sequence). CDR3 amino acids: CATSRPITGTSGGPLPTDTQYF. The DNA for the CDR3 is TGTGCCACCAGCAGACCTATCACCGGGACTAGCGGGGGCCCGTTACCCACAGATACGCAGTATTTT.

The chain uses TRBV19 and TRBJ2-2; TRBD2 might be the D (5 bases). Per the germline V gene, CDR1 is LNHDA and CDR2 is SQIVND (reference sequence). This CDR3 is 15 amino acids long. The V end was cut by 2 bases, the J end by 1 base, with 8 bases between. The DNA for the CDR3 is TGTGCCAGTAGTATAAGTGGGAGGAACACCGGGGAGCTGTTTTTT. This sequence encodes CASSISGRNTGELFF.

In this sample, this clone turned up a few times. In the same sample, other DNA sequences code for this CDR3. The chain links TRBV19 to TRBJ2-7, with 9 nucleotides matching TRBD1. The trim removed 4 bases at V and 2 bases at J, leaving 3 bases unmatched. The germline V gene encodes CDR1 LNHDA and CDR2 SQIVND (reference sequence). The CDR3 has 14 amino acids. Here the CDR3 reads CASSTGQGTYEQYF. The DNA for the CDR3 is TGTGCCAGTAGTACCGGACAGGGGACCTACGAGCAGTACTTC.